One and the same sample provided the 3 T cell receptor beta chains below, sequenced in a study of blood T cell repertoires in COVID-19. Measured with immunoSEQ multiplex PCR; TCRdb has only the in-frame clones, and not every one. Here the sample spans 90,000 to 100,000 clones, 84% being singletons. The sample taken for sequencing was peripheral blood. The receptor set was obtained from a man in his 70s with active or convalescent COVID-19.

This clone was counted once. The chain employs TRBV28 and TRBJ1-4, with D possibly TRBD1 on 5 matching bases. The CDR3 has 15 amino acids. Germline values: CDR1 MDHEN, CDR2 SYDVKM. V was shortened by 3 bases and J by 3 bases, with 11 bases between the two germline ends. The CDR3 DNA sequence: TGTGCCAGCAGTTTGGGAGGGGTTGCTAATGAAAAACTGTTTTTT. Residues: CASSLGGVANEKLFF.

Note on this clone: The sample holds other DNA sequences that translate to the same CDR3. V and J are TRBV2 and TRBJ2-7; D remains unclear. CDR1 is SNHLY, CDR2 FYNNEI, per germline. The length of the CDR3 is 12 residues. The V and J ends lost 3 bases and 3 bases respectively, with 6 bases between them. CDR3 sequence: CASSDLFYEQYF. The CDR3 bases are TGTGCCAGCAGTGATCTCTTCTACGAGCAGTACTTC.

The chain uses TRBV19 and TRBJ1-5; D unclear. V lost 8 bases and J 3 bases, leaving 14 bases between the germline ends. The CDR3 is made up of 14 amino acids. CDR1 and CDR2 from the germline V gene are LNHDA and SQIVND (reference sequence). CDR3 sequence (DNA): TGTGCCAGTCAGTCCCGGGAGACCAATCAGCCCCAGCATTTT. Its protein is CASQSRETNQPQHF. The complete variable domain, with remaining parts taken from reference TRBV19 and TRBJ1-5, reads DGGITQSPKYLFRKEGQNVTLSCEQNLNHDAMYWYRQDPGQGLRLIYYSQIVNDFQKGDIAEGYSVSREKKESFPLTVTSAQKNPTAFYLCASQSRETNQPQHFGDGTRLSIL.